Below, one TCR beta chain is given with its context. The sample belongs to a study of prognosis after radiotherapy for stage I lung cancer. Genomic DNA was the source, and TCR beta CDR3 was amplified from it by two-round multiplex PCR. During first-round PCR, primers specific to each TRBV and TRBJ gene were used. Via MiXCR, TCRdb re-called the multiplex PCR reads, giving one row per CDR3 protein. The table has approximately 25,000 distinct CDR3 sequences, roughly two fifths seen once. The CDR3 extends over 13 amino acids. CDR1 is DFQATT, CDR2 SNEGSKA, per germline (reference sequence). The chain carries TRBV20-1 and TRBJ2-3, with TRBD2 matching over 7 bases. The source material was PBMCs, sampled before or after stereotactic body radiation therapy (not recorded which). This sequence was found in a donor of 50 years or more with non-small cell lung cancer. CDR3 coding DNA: TGCAGCCCGGAGCGGGGCGACACAGATACGCAGTATTTT. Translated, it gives CSPERGDTDTQYF.